A single sample gave rise to the 8 T cell receptor beta chains below, sequenced in a study of CD8 T cells in ankylosing spondylitis. TCRdb fed the 5' RACE reads into MiXCR, producing one record per CDR3 protein. The repertoire has some 92,000 distinct CDR3 sequences, more than 25% of them found once; the top ten carry around 60%. The sample comprised blood, either unsorted or a sorted T cell fraction (not recorded which). All receptors derive from a male donor with ankylosing spondylitis or in good health (not recorded which).

Comments on this clonotype: Germline is not matched at one junction end, which may reflect a read error. The chain joins TRBV5-1 to TRBJ2-3, with 8 positions matching TRBD1. This CDR3 region has 14 residues. In germline, CDR1 is SGHRS, CDR2 YFSETQ. The CDR3, as DNA: TGCGCCAGCAGATTGGACAGGGCCACAGATACGCAGTATTTT. Translating it yields CASRLDRATDTQYF.

This sequence joins TRBV12-3 or TRBV12-4 and TRBJ1-1; D is perhaps TRBD1 (6 bases). Between the trimmed V and J ends, which lost 4 bases and 10 bases, there was a span of 16 bases. There are 13 residues in the CDR3. The CDR3 DNA reads as TGTGCCAGCAGTTCAAACAGGGAGTTTTTAGCTTTCTTT. Protein product: CASSSNREFLAFF.

This clonotype was observed a handful of times. The CDR3, as DNA: TGTGCCAGCAGCTTCAGAGGGGGTGACACCGGGGAGCTGTTTTTT. Translation gives CASSFRGGDTGELFF. The chain joins TRBV7-3 to TRBJ2-2; tentatively, D is TRBD1 (6 bases). Per germline, CDR1 SGHTA and CDR2 FQGTGA. The CDR3 is made up of 15 amino acids. V gave up 3 bases and J gave up 3 bases, with 11 bases separating them.

The sample holds a few counts of this clonotype. The chain is built from TRBV29-1 and TRBJ1-2; possibly TRBD1 for D (6 bases). Looked up from germline, CDR1 is SQVTM and CDR2 is ANQGSEA. The ends were cut back, 6 bases at V and 4 bases at J, with 12 bases in the middle. The CDR3 extends over 12 amino acids. The CDR3 nucleotides are TGCAGCGTCGAGACAGGTCTCTATGGCTACACCTTC. The encoded protein is CSVETGLYGYTF.

On this clonotype: Germline and junction disagree at one end, which may indicate a read error. V gene TRBV18 combines with J gene TRBJ2-3; 9 bases map to TRBD2. CDR3 length: 15 amino acids. Germline V gives CDR1 KGHSH, CDR2 LQKENI. This CDR3 reads CASSPPSGSRDTQYF. The DNA of the CDR3 is TGTGCCAGCTCACCACCTAGCGGGAGCAGAGATACGCAGTATTTT. Full variable domain (remainder filled in from reference TRBV18 and TRBJ2-3): NAGVMQNPRHLVRRRGQEARLRCSPMKGHSHVYWYRQLPEEGLKFMVYLQKENIIDESGMPKERFSAEFPKEGPSILRIQQVVRGDSAAYFCASSPPSGSRDTQYFGPGTRLTVL.

J is TRBJ1-1 and V is TRBV20-1; D is unclear. The germline V and J ends were trimmed by 1 base and 1 base, with 10 bases remaining between them. The length of the CDR3 is 14 residues. Germline assignment: CDR1 DFQATT and CDR2 SNEGSKA (reference sequence). The CDR3 nucleotides read TGCAGTGCTAGAGTTGAGGAAAGGAACACTGAAGCTTTCTTT. Its protein product is CSARVEERNTEAFF.

The chain carries TRBV4-2 and TRBJ1-2, with D uncertain. Germline V gene lookup returns CDR1 LGHNA and CDR2 YNFKEQ. The V and J ends lost 0 bases and 2 bases respectively, with 13 bases between them. The CDR3 runs to 16 residues. CDR3 in amino acids: CASSQDLLDTNYGYTF. In DNA form, the CDR3 reads TGTGCCAGCAGCCAAGATCTTCTGGATACCAACTATGGCTACACCTTC.

This clonotype was seen only a few times. The rearrangement joins TRBV20-1 to TRBJ2-2, with D perhaps matching TRBD2 (6 bases). Trimming pared 6 bases from V and 6 bases from J, leaving 17 bases between. The CDR3 has 14 amino acids. Looked up from germline, CDR1 is DFQATT and CDR2 is SNEGSKA (reference sequence). The CDR3 loop is CSAARLVGSGELFF. CDR3 sequence (DNA): TGCAGTGCCGCCCGACTAGTAGGCTCCGGGGAGCTGTTTTTT.